This T cell receptor beta chain was retrieved from a study of shared clonotypes between healthy human individuals. At the level of the study: Researchers assigned three CD4 naive, three CD4 memory, two CD8 naive and one CD8 memory plate to each donor.

On sorted subsets, replicate PCRs used roughly 220 ng DNA, or 25,000 to 35,000 T cell genomes. Profiling relied on immunoSEQ multiplex PCR, and the TCRdb table lists in-frame clones only, not all of them. This sample has 2,500,000 or so clones, with 90% to 95% found just once. V gave up 5 bases and J gave up 3 bases; unmatched junction bases: 9. The CDR3 runs 15 residues. The germline V gene has CDR1 LNHDA and CDR2 SQIVND (reference sequence). Findings of the study overall: In a few donors, around 5.5% of naive CD4 clonotypes appeared in common.

For this clone: The antigen is undetermined.

The chain uses TRBV19 and TRBJ1-2; 7 bases are a match to TRBD1. The sequencing sample was made of naive CD4+ T cells from PBMCs. This sample's subset: CD45RA+ positively selected. This TCR was recovered from a man aged 18 to 30 in good health. Some clones in this sample may be carry-over from other donors' samples. The CDR3 is CASSSGTALHYGYTF. CDR3 nucleotides: TGTGCCAGTAGTTCCGGGACAGCTCTTCACTATGGCTACACCTTC.